This T cell receptor (beta chain) appears in the sequencing data of a study of blood T cells in healthy people across ages. Through a sample-barcoded 5' primer and a J-beta primer mix, a second PCR was run for roughly 6 to 11 cycles. MiXCR, run by TCRdb on the 5' RACE reads, gives a single entry per CDR3 protein. The sample holds hundreds of thousands of distinct CDR3 sequences, under 45% seen once. Trimming cost V 2 bases and J 15 bases; bases outside gene matches: 20. The CDR3 runs to 17 residues. Germline CDR1 reads MDHEN; CDR2 reads SYDVKM. Each sample had at least 6 million PBMCs isolated. This sequence was found in a man in his fifties or sixties in good health. The chain links TRBV28 to TRBJ2-1; 9 bases are shared with TRBD1. Specimen: blood. As DNA, the CDR3 is TGTGCCAGCAGTTTAACTACCGCCTTCGGACAGGGGTTTGAGTGGTTCTTC. Translated, it gives CASSLTTAFGQGFEWFF.